This T cell receptor (beta chain) was captured in a study of T cell repertoires in cytomegalovirus infection (dated by TCRdb to about 2019). Some background on the complete study: Because public TCR beta signatures pointed to carriage of CMV infection together with the matching HLA type, the HLA type of each donor mattered for the analysis. The paper as a whole reports these results and caveats: In both this cohort and an independent roughly 330-donor cohort, the cumulative frequency of public TCR beta family members distinguished carriers of CMV infection plus the relevant HLA type. The ex vivo response was dominated by HLA-C-restricted CMV-specific TCR beta clonotypes, and the single most frequent clonotype in two of eight donors was supplied by these HLA-C-restricted clonotypes.

The run used an Illumina HiSeq 1500. The raw public reads went through TCRdb reprocessing: fastp at Q25, MiXCR clone calling, in-frame beta chains kept. Rows are combined by CDR3 protein, so each entry shows the most common genes and DNA. Present in this sample are more than 45,000 distinct CDR3 sequences, 25% to 40% of which were seen just once. About three quarters of the sample is held by the ten biggest clonotypes. CDR1 and CDR2 are read off the germline V gene as MNHEY and SVGEGT. Between the V and J ends, shortened by 6 bases and 3 bases respectively, the junction contains 9 bases. The CDR3 starts with the cysteine, ends with the phenylalanine, and has 12 residues. Here the CDR3 DNA is all that survives: 36 bases in frame from base 1. In its sample, this clonotype comes out as medium-sized (0.01 to 0.1%). The specificity of this receptor is unknown. No quality values exist for individual bases; no much larger clone is one base distant.

The sequenced sample was PBMCs, sequenced either directly or after in vitro stimulation (not recorded which). The V and J segments used are TRBV6-2 or TRBV6-3 and TRBJ2-7, with the D gene not clear enough to name. The TCR was taken from a human donor in good health (CMV status not recorded). Some clones in this sample may be carry-over from other donors' samples. The sequenced DNA: TGTGCCAGCAGCGACACTGTCTACGAGCAGTACTTC. This encodes CASSDTVYEQYF.